Detailed here is one T cell receptor beta chain. Its antigen is currently not known. No clone much larger than this one lies a single base away; base qualities are absent. The sample belongs to a study of blood T cells in healthy people across ages (dated by TCRdb to 2014 to 2015). At the level of the whole study: Template switching captured roughly one uniquely barcoded TCR beta cDNA molecule per two T cells in model experiments. For two donors (one aged 18 to 30 and one aged 80 or older), the study analyzed two additional independent replicas of 1 million unique cDNA reads from the same blood draw. The study measured age-related changes in TCR beta repertoire diversity using deep sequencing normalized with unique cDNA molecular identifiers. To avoid experimental bias, donors of different ages were spread randomly across the sequencing lanes. Four age groups were formed from the donors: young (average roughly 16 years), middle-aged (approximately 39), aged (under 70) and long-lived (about 75).

The donors were 40 or so Caucasian individuals from Russia, aged roughly 6 to 95 years, who were systemically healthy. Each donor gave about 9.2 milliliters of peripheral blood, drawn into EDTA-treated Vacutainer tubes. Ficoll-Paque density-gradient centrifugation was used to isolate PBMCs, with at least 6.5 million per sample. Trizol reagent was used to extract total RNA from the PBMCs, yielding at least 6 micrograms per sample. For every donor, an aliquot of PBMCs went through flow cytometry to measure the percentages of naive CD45RAhigh/CD27high T cells. Study-wide findings and limitations: Observed TCR beta diversity correlated strongly with the percentage of naive T cells measured by flow cytometry. Estimates of total diversity from one million sequenced T cells were regarded as lower bounds and underestimates. As age increased, observed TCR beta diversity per million T cells dropped in a roughly linear way, and a significant reduction was already evident by age 40. Because the CMV infection status of the donors was unknown, age-related changes in expanded clonotypes may potentially have been confounded. Compared with the aged group, the long-lived group had more naive CD4+ T cells, fewer expanded clones and increased TCR diversity, suggesting age selection. Conclusive comparison of naive and antigen-experienced compartments was prevented by the profiling of bulk unsorted PBMCs.

The library was prepared using 5' RACE. Sequencing was performed on an Illumina HiSeq 2500. A second PCR of about 6 to 11 cycles was run with a J-beta primer mix and a sample-barcoded 5' primer. A unique molecular identifier was introduced onto each TCR beta cDNA molecule by a template-switch 5' adaptor carrying 12 random nucleotides. Each sample yielded at least 3 million CDR3-containing paired-end reads. All of the RNA was converted into first-strand cDNA using the Mint cDNA synthesis kit, with a TRBC-specific oligonucleotide serving as the primer. Following uracil-DNA glycosylase treatment, a first 18-cycle PCR with universal primers M1SS and BC2_uni_R was performed on all cDNA. Under the source paper's analysis protocol: Normalization of each sample was performed by random selection of 1 million high-quality reads, each carrying a distinct molecular identifier. Instead of being binned into consensus sequences, reads that shared molecular identifiers were thrown out. MiTCR, run with a Q25 quality threshold and the strictest error-elimination algorithm, handled CDR3 identification, clonotype clustering and error correction. A nonparametric unseen species model with Euler transformation was used to estimate lower-bound total TCR beta diversity. TCRdb handled the public reads itself, with Q25 trimming in fastp and clone calling in MiXCR, and kept productive beta chains. For every CDR3 protein sequence, its rows merge into one entry that carries the most common genes and DNA. In this record, the V and J calls reflect TCRdb's handling and not the investigators' own analysis. The sample table contains approximately 800,000 distinct CDR3 sequences; only one count was recorded for roughly 53% of them. The leading ten clones occupy about 42% of the sample.

The sequence was obtained from an elderly man in good health. Sequencing used blood.

The CDR3 region: CASSLPGTGNTMNTEAFF. The sequenced DNA: TGTGCCAGCAGCTTACCTGGGACAGGGAACACTATGAACACTGAAGCTTTCTTT. This chain is built from TRBV7-9 and TRBJ1-1; TRBD1 matches 9 bases in the middle. From its cysteine to its phenylalanine, the CDR3 spans 18 amino acids. The entry retains the CDR3 DNA only, 54 bases that are in frame from base 1. At the junction V is shortened by 2 bases and J by 0 bases; bases outside the gene matches: 10. According to the germline V gene (reference sequence), CDR1 reads SEHNR and CDR2 reads FQNEAQ.